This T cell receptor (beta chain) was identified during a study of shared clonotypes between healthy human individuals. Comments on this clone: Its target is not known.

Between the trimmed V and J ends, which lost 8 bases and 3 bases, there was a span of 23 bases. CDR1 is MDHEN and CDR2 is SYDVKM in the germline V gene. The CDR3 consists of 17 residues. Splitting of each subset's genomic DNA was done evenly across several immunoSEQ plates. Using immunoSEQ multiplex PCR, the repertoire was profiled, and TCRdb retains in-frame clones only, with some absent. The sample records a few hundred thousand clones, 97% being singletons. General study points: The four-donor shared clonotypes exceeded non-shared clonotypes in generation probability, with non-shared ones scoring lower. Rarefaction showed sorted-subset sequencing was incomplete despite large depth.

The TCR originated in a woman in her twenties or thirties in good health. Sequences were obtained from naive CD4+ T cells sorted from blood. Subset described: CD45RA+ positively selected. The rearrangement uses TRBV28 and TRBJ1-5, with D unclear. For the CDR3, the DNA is TGTGCCAGCCTCACACCCAGTATGGGCGGTTTCAATCAGCCCCAGCATTTT. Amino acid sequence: CASLTPSMGGFNQPQHF. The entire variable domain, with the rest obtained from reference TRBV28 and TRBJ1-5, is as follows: DVKVTQSSRYLVKRTGEKVFLECVQDMDHENMFWYRQDPGLGLRLIYFSYDVKMKEKGDIPEGYSVSREKKERFSLILESASTNQTSMYLCASLTPSMGGFNQPQHFGDGTRLSIL.